This T cell receptor beta chain originates from a study of blood T cell repertoires in COVID-19. In the study overall: The United States, Italy and Spain provided the acute and convalescent COVID-19 samples. In each case, the material was cDNA or gDNA derived from T cells, B-cell-depleted T cells, or PBMCs.

In the original analysis: It was from reference gene primer amplification that nucleated cell counts were estimated. Sequencing used immunoSEQ multiplex PCR; TCRdb keeps in-frame clones, though not all of them. Clone size and V and J calls were adopted from that table, with D and trimming inferred from the DNA. This table has about 300,000 clones, roughly 83% appearing once. J lost 4 bases, V lost 5 bases, and 5 bases had no gene match. The CDR3 runs to 14 residues. Germline assignment: CDR1 SSHAT and CDR2 FNYEAQ (reference sequence). The sample was peripheral blood. The chain has TRBV7-7 and TRBJ2-3; 8 bases align to TRBD1. This sequence was found in a woman aged 45-65 years with acute or convalescent COVID-19. The CDR3 DNA sequence: TGTGCCAGCAGCCACGGACAGGGCGCAGATACGCAGTATTTT. It yields the protein CASSHGQGADTQYF.